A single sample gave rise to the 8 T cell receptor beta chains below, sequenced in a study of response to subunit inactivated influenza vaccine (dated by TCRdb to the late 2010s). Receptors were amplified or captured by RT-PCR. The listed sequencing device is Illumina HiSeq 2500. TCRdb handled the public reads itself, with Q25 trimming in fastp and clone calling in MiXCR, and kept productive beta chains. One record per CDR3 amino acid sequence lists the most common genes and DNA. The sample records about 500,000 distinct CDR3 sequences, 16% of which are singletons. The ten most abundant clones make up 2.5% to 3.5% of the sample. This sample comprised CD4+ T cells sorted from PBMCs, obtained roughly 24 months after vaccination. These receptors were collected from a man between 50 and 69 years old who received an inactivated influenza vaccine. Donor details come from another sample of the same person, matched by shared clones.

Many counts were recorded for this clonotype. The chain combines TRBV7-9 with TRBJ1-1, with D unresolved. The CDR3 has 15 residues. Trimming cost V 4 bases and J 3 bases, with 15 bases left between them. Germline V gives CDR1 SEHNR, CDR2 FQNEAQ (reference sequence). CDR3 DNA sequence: TGTGCCAGCAGCTCTCCCGTGGGGTCGTACACTGAAGCTTTCTTT. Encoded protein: CASSSPVGSYTEAFF.

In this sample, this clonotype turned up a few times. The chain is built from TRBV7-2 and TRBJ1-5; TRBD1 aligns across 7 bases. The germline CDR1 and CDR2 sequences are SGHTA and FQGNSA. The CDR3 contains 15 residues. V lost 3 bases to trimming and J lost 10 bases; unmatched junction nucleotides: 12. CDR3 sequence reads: CASSLGQTQMGPQHF. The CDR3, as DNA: TGTGCCAGCAGCTTGGGACAGACTCAAATGGGACCCCAGCATTTT.

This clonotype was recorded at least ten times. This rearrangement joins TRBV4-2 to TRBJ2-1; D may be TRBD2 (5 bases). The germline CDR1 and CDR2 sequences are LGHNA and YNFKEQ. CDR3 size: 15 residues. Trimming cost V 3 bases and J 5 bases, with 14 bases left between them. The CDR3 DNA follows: TGTGCCAGCAGCCACCCCGGGGAAATGAACAATGAGCAGTTCTTC. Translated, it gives CASSHPGEMNNEQFF.

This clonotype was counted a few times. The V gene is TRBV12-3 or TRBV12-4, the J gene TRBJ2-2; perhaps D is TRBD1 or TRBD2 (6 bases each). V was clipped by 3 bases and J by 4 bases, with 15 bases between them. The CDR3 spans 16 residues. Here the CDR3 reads CASSFRGPGGTGELFF. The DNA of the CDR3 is TGTGCCAGCAGTTTTCGGGGGCCAGGAGGCACCGGGGAGCTGTTTTTT.

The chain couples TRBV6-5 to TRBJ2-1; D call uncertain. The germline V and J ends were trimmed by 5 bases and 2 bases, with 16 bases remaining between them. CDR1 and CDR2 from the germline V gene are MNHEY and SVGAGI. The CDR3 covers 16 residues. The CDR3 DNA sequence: TGTGCCAGCAGTACATCGCGGACGGGCGCCTACAATGAGCAGTTCTTC. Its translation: CASSTSRTGAYNEQFF.

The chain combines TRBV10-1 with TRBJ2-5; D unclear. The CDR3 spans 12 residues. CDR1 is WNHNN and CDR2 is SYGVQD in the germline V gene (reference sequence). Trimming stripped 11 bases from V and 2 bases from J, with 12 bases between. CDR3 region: CASVGKQETQYF. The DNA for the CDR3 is TGCGCCTCAGTAGGGAAACAAGAGACCCAGTACTTC.

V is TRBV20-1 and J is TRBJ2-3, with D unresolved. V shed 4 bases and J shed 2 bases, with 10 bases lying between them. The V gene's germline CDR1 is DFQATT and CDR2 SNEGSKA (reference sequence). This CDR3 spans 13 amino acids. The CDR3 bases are TGCAGTGCTACCGGGCCTTTCACAGATACGCAGTATTTT. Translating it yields CSATGPFTDTQYF.

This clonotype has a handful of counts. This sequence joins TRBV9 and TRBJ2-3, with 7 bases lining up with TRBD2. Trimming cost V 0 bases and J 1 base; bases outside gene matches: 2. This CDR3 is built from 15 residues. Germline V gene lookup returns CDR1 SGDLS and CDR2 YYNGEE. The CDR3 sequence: CASSVEAGGTDTQYF. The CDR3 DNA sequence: TGTGCCAGCAGCGTAGAGGCGGGGGGCACAGATACGCAGTATTTT.